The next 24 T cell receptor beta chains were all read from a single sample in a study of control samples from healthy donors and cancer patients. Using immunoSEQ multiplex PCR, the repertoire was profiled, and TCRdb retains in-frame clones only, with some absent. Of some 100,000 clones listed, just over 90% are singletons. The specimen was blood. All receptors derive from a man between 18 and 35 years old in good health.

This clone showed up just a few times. CDR3 nucleotide sequence: TGTGCCACGTTACGGGTTTTTGGCAAAAACATTCAGTACTTC. Its protein is CATLRVFGKNIQYF. The J gene is TRBJ2-4, the V gene TRBV24-1; no firm D call. CDR3 size: 14 residues. The V gene's germline CDR1 is KGHDR and CDR2 SFDVKD. V was clipped by 10 bases and J by 3 bases, with 15 bases between them.

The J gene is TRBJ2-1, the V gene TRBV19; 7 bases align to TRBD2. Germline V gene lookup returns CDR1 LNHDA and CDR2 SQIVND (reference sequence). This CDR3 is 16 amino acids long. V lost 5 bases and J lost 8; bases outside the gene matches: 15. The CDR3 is CASSVLADSGLDEQFF. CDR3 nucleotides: TGTGCCAGTAGTGTTCTAGCGGATTCGGGTTTGGATGAGCAGTTCTTC.

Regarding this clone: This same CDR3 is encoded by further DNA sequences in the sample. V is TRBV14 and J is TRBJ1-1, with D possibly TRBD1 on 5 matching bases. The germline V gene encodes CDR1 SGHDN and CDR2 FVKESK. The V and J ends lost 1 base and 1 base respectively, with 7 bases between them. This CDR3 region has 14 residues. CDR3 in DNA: TGTGCCAGCAGCCAAGTGGGGGGGAACACTGAAGCTTTCTTT. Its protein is CASSQVGGNTEAFF.

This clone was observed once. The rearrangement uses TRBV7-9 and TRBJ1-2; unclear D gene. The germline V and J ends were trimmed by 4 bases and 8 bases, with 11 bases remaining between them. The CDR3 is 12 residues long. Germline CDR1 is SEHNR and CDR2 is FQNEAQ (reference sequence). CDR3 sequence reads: CASSSQIQGYTF. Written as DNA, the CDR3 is TGTGCCAGCAGCTCCCAAATTCAGGGCTACACCTTC.

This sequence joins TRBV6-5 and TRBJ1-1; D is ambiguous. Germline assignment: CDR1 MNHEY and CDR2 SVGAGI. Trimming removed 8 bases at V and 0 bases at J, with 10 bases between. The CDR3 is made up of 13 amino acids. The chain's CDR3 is CASGAYMNTEAFF. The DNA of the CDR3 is TGTGCCAGCGGAGCCTACATGAACACTGAAGCTTTCTTT.

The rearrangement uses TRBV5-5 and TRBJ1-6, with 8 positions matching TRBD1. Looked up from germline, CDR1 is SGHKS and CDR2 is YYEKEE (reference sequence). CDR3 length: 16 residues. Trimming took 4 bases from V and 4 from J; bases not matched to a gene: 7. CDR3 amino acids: CASSEGQERYNSPLHF. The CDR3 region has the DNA TGTGCCAGCAGCGAGGGACAGGAGCGGTATAATTCACCCCTCCACTTT.

The CDR3 here is CASSGEWRQYGYTF. For the CDR3, the DNA is TGTGCCAGCAGCGGCGAGTGGCGTCAATATGGCTACACCTTC. The chain combines TRBV7-9 with TRBJ1-2; D ambiguous. Germline V gene sequence: CDR1 SEHNR, CDR2 FQNEAQ (reference sequence). The V gene lost 5 bases and the J gene lost 5 bases, with 15 bases spanning the gap. The length of the CDR3 is 14 residues.

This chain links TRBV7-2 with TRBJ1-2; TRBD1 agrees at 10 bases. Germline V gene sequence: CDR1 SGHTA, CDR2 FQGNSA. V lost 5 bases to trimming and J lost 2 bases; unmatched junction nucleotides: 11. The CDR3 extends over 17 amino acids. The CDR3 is CASSPLATGGANYGYTF. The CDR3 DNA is TGTGCCAGCAGCCCTCTTGCGACAGGGGGCGCGAACTATGGCTACACCTTC. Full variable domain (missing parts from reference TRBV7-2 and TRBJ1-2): GAGVSQSPSNKVTEKGKDVELRCDPISGHTALYWYRQSLGQGLEFLIYFQGNSAPDKSGLPSDRFSAERTGGSVSTLTIQRTQQEDSAVYLCASSPLATGGANYGYTFGSGTRLTVV.

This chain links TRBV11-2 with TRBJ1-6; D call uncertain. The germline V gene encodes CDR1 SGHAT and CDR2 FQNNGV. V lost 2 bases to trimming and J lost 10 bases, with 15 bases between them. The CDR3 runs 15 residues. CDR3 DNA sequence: TGTGCCAGCAGCTTACCCGACCCGTCGGAATCACCCCTCCACTTT. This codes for CASSLPDPSESPLHF.

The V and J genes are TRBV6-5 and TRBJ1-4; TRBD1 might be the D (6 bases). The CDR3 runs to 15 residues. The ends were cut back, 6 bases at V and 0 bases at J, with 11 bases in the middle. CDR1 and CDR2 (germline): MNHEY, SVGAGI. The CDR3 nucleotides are TGTGCCAGCAGCCCGAGGGGGACAACTAATGAAAAACTGTTTTTT. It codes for CASSPRGTTNEKLFF.

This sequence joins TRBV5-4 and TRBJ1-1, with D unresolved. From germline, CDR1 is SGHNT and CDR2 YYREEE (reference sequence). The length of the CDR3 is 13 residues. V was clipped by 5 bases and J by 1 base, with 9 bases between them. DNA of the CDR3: TGTGCCAGCAGAGACCTCGCGAACACTGAAGCTTTCTTT. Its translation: CASRDLANTEAFF.

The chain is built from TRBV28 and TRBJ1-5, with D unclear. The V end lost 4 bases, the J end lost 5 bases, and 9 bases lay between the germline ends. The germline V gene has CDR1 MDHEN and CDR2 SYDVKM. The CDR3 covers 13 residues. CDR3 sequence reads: CASSSPLDQPQHF. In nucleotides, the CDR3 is TGTGCCAGCAGTTCACCTTTAGATCAGCCCCAGCATTTT.

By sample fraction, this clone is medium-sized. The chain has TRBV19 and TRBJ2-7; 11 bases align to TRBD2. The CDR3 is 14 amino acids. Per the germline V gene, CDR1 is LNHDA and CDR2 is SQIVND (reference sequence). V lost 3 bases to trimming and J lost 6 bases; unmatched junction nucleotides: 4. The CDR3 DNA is TGTGCCAGTAGTATTTCTAGCGGGGGGCTCGAGCAGTACTTC. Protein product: CASSISSGGLEQYF.

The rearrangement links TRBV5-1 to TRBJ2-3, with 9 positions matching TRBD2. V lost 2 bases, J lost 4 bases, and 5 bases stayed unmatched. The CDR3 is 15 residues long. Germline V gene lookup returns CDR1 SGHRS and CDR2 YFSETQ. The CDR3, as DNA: TGCGCCAGCAGCTTAAGCGGGAGGAGGGCAGATACGCAGTATTTT. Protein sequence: CASSLSGRRADTQYF.

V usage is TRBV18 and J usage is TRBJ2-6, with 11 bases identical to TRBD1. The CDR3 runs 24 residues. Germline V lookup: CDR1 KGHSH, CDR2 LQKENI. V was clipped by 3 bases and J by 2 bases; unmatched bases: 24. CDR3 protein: CASSPNLAGLKGGTGGPGANVLTF. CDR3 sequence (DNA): TGTGCCAGCTCACCCAACCTCGCCGGGCTCAAAGGCGGGACAGGGGGGCCTGGGGCCAACGTCCTGACTTTC. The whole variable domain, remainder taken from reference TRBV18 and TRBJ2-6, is NAGVMQNPRHLVRRRGQEARLRCSPMKGHSHVYWYRQLPEEGLKFMVYLQKENIIDESGMPKERFSAEFPKEGPSILRIQQVVRGDSAAYFCASSPNLAGLKGGTGGPGANVLTFGAGSRLTVL.

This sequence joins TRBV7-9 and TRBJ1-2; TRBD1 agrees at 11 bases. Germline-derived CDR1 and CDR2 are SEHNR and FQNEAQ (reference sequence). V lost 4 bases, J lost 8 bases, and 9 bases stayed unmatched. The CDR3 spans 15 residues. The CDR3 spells CASSSPGQGDRGYTF. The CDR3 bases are TGTGCCAGCAGCTCTCCGGGACAGGGGGATAGAGGCTACACCTTC.

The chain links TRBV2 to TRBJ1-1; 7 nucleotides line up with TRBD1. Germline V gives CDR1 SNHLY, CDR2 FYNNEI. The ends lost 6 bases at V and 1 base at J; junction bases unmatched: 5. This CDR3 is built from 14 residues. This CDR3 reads CASRRQGWNTEAFF. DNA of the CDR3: TGTGCCAGCAGACGACAGGGTTGGAACACTGAAGCTTTCTTT. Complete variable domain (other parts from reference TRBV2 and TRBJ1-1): EPEVTQTPSHQVTQMGQEVILRCVPISNHLYFYWYRQILGQKVEFLVSFYNNEISEKSEIFDDQFSVERPDGSNFTLKIRSTKLEDSAMYFCASRRQGWNTEAFFGQGTRLTVV.

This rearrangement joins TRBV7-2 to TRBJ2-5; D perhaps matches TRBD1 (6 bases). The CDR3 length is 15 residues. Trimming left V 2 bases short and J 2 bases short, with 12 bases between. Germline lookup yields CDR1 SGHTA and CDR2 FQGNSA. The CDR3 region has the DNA TGTGCCAGCAGCTTAAGGGGACACCATCAAGAGACCCAGTACTTC. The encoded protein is CASSLRGHHQETQYF.

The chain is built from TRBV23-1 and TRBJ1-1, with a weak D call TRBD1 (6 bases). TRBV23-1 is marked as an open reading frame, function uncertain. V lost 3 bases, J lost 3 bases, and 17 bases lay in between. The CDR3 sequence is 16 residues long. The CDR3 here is CASSHSNRELDTEAFF. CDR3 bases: TGCGCCAGCAGTCATTCTAACAGGGAGTTGGACACTGAAGCTTTCTTT.

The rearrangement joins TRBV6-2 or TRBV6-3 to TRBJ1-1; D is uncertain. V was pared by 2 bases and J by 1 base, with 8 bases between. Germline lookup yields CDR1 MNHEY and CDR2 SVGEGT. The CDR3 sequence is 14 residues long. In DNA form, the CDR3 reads TGTGCCAGCAGTTACAGACCTGGGAACACTGAAGCTTTCTTT. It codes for CASSYRPGNTEAFF.

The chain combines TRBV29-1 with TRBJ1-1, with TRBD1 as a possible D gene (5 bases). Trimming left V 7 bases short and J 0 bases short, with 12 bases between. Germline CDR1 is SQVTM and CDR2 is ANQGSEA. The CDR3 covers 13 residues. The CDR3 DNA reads TGCAGCGGAAGGGGCGGCCTGAACACTGAAGCTTTCTTT. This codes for CSGRGGLNTEAFF.

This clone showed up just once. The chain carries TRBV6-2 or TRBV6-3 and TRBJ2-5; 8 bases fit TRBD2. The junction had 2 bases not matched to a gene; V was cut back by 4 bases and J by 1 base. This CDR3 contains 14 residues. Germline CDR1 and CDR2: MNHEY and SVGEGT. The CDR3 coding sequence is TGTGCCAGCAGTTTCACTAGCGGCCAAGAGACCCAGTACTTC. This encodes CASSFTSGQETQYF.

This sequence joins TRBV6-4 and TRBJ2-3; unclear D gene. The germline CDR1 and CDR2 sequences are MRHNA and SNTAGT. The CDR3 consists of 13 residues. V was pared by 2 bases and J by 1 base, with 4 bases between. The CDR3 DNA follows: TGTGCCAGCAGTGACAGGGGCACAGATACGCAGTATTTT. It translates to CASSDRGTDTQYF.

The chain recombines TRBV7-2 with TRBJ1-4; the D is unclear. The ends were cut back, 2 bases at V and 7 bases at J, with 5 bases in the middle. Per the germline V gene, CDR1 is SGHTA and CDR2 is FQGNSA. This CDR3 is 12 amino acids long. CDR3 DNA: TGTGCCAGCAGCTTATCCAGTGAAAAACTGTTTTTT. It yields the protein CASSLSSEKLFF.